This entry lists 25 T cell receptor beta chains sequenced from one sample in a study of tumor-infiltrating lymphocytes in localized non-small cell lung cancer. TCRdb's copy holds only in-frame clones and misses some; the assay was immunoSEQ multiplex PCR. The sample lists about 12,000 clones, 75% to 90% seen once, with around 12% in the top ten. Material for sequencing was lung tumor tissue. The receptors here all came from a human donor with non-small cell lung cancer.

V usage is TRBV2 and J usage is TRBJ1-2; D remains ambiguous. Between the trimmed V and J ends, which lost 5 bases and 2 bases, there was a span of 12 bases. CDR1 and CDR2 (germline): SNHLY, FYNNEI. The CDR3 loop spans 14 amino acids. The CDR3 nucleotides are TGTGCCAGCAGTCCGACCATCGAAAACTATGGCTACACCTTC. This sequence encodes CASSPTIENYGYTF.

The CDR3 region is CASSSQMNTGELFF. CDR3 coding DNA: TGTGCCAGCAGCTCTCAGATGAACACCGGGGAGCTGTTTTTT. The rearrangement joins TRBV9 to TRBJ2-2; no clear D gene. Germline values: CDR1 SGDLS, CDR2 YYNGEE. The V and J ends lost 4 bases and 1 base respectively, with 8 bases between them. The CDR3 spans 14 residues.

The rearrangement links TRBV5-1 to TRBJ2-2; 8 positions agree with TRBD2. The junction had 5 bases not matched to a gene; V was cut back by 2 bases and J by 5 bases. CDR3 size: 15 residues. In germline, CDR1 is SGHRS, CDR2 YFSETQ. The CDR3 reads CASSFGGARTGELFF. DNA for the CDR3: TGCGCCAGCAGCTTCGGGGGGGCCCGGACCGGGGAGCTGTTTTTT.

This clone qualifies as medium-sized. The CDR3 here is CASVDSPARSNQPQHF. CDR3 sequence (DNA): TGTGCCAGTGTGGACAGCCCGGCGCGTAGCAATCAGCCCCAGCATTTT. The chain joins TRBV19 to TRBJ1-5; possible D gene TRBD1, 6 bases. This CDR3 is 16 amino acids long. CDR1 is LNHDA and CDR2 is SQIVND in the germline V gene (reference sequence). Trimming removed 8 bases from V and 0 bases from J, with 17 bases in between.

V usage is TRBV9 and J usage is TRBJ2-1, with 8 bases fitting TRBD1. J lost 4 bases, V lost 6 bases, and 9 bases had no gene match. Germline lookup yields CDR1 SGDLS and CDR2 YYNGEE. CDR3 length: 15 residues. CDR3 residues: CASTATGGRYNEQFF. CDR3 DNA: TGTGCCAGCACCGCAACAGGGGGTCGTTACAATGAGCAGTTCTTC. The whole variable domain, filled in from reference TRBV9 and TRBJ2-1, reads DSGVTQTPKHLITATGQRVTLRCSPRSGDLSVYWYQQSLDQGLQFLIQYYNGEERAKGNILERFSAQQFPDLHSELNLSSLELGDSALYFCASTATGGRYNEQFFGPGTRLTVL.

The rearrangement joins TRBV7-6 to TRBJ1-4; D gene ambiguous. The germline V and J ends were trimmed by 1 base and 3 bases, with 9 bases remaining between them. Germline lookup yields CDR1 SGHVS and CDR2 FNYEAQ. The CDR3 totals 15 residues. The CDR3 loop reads CASSLDPYPNEKLFF. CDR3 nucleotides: TGTGCCAGCAGCTTAGATCCGTATCCTAATGAAAAACTGTTTTTT.

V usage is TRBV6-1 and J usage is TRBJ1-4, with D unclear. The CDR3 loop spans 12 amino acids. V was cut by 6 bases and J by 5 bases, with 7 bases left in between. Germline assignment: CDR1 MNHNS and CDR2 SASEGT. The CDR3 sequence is CASRSQNEKLFF. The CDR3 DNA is TGTGCCAGCAGAAGCCAAAATGAAAAACTGTTTTTT.

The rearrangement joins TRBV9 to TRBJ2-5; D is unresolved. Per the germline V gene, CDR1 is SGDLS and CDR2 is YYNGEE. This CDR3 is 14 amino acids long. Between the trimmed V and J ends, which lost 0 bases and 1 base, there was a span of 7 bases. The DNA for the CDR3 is TGTGCCAGCAGCGTAGAAGGGATCCAAGAGACCCAGTACTTC. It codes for CASSVEGIQETQYF. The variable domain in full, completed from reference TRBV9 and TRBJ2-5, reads DSGVTQTPKHLITATGQRVTLRCSPRSGDLSVYWYQQSLDQGLQFLIQYYNGEERAKGNILERFSAQQFPDLHSELNLSSLELGDSALYFCASSVEGIQETQYFGPGTRLLVL.

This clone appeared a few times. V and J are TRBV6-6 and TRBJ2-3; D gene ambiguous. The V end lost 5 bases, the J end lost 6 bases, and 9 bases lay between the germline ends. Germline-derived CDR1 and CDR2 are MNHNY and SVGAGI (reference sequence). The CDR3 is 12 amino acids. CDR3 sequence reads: CASSPSGDTQYF. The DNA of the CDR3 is TGTGCCAGCAGTCCCAGTGGTGATACGCAGTATTTT.

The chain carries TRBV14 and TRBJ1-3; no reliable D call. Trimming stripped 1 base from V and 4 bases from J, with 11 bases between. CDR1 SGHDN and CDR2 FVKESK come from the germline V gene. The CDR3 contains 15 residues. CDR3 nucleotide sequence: TGTGCCAGCAGCCAAGTTATGACTCCGGGAAACACCATATATTTT. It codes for CASSQVMTPGNTIYF.

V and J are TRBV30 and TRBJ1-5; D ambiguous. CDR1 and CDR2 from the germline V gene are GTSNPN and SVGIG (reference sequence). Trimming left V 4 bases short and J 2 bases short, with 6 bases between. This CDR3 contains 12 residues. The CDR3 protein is CAWTVGNQPQHF. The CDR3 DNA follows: TGTGCCTGGACAGTGGGCAATCAGCCCCAGCATTTT.

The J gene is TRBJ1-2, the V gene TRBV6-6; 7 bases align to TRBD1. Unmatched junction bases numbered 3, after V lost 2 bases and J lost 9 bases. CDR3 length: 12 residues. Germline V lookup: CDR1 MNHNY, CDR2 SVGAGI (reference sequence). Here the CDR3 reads CASSYPGGSYTF. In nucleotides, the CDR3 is TGTGCCAGCAGTTACCCAGGGGGGAGCTACACCTTC.

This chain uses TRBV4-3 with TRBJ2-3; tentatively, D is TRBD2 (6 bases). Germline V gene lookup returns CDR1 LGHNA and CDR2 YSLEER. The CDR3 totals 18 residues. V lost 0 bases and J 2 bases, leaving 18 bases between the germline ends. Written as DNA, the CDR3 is TGCGCCAGCAGCCAAGAGGTTGGACGTGGGGGGTACACAGATACGCAGTATTTT. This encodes CASSQEVGRGGYTDTQYF.

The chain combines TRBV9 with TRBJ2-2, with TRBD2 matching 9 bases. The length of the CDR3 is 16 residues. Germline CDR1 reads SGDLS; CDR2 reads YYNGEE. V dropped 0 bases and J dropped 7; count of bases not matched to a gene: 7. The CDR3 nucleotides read TGTGCCAGCAGCGTAGGGGGGACTAGCTATGGCGGGGAGCTGTTTTTT. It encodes CASSVGGTSYGGELFF.

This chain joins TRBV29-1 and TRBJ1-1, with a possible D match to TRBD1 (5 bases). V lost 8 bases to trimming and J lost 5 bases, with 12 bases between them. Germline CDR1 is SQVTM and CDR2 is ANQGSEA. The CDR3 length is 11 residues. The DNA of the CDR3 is TGCAGCCCTCACTGGGGGACTGAAGCTTTCTTT. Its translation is CSPHWGTEAFF. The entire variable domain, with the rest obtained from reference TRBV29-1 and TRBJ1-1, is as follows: SAVISQKPSRDICQRGTSLTIQCQVDSQVTMMFWYRQQPGQSLTLIATANQGSEATYESGFVIDKFPISRPNLTFSTLTVSNMSPEDSSIYLCSPHWGTEAFFGQGTRLTVV.

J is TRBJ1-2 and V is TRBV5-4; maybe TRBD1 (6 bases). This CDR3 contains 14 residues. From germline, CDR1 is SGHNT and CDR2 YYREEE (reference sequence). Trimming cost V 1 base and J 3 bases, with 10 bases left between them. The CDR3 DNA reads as TGTGCCAGCAGCTTGCCAGGGGAGGACTATGGCTACACCTTC. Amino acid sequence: CASSLPGEDYGYTF.

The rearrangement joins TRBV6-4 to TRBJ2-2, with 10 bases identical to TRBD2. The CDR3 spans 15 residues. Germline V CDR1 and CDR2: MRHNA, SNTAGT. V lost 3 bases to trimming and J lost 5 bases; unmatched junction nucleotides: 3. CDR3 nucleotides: TGTGCCAGCAGTGAGACAGCGGGAGGGACCGGGGAGCTGTTTTTT. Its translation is CASSETAGGTGELFF.

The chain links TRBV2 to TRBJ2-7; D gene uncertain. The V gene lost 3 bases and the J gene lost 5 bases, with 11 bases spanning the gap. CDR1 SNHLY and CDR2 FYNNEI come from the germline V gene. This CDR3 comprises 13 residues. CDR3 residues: CASSDGRRNEQYF. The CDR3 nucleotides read TGTGCCAGCAGTGATGGCAGGCGGAACGAGCAGTACTTC.

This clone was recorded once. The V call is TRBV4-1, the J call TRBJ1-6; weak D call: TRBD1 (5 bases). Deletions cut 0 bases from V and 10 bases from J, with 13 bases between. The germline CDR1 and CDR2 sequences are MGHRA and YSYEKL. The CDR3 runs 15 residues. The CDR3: CASSQDGTQRSPLHF. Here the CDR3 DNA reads TGCGCCAGCAGCCAAGACGGGACGCAACGCTCACCCCTCCACTTT.

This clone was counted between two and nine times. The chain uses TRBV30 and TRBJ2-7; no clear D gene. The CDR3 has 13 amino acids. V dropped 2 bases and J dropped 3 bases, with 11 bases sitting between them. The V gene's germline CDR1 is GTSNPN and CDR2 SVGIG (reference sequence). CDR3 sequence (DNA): TGTGCCTGGAGTCCCGGTTCGGGCTACGAGCAGTACTTC. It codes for CAWSPGSGYEQYF.

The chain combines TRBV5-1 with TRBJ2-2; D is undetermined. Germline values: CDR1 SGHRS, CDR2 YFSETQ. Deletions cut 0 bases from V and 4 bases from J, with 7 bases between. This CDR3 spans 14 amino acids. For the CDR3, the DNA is TGCGCCAGCAGCTTGGTATCGGTCACCGGGGAGCTGTTTTTT. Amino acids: CASSLVSVTGELFF.

CDR3 nucleotide sequence: TGTGCCAGTAATCTTGGGGCCGAGATAGCTGAAGCTTTCTTT. It is translated as CASNLGAEIAEAFF. The rearrangement links TRBV19 to TRBJ1-1; possible D gene TRBD1, 5 bases. This CDR3 region has 14 residues. The germline V and J ends were trimmed by 7 bases and 6 bases, with 18 bases remaining between them. In germline, CDR1 is LNHDA, CDR2 SQIVND (reference sequence).

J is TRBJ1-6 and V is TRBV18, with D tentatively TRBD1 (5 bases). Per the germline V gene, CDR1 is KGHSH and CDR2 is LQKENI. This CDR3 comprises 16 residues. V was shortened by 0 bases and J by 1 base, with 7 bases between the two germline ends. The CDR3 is CASSPPGGSYNSPLHF. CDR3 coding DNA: TGTGCCAGCTCACCACCGGGGGGATCCTATAATTCACCCCTCCACTTT.

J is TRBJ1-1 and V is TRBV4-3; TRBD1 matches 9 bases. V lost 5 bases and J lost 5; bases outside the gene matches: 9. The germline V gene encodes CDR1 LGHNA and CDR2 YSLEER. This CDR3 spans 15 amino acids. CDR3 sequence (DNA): TGCGCCAGCAGCAAGGCGGGACAGGGAGGGACTGAAGCTTTCTTT. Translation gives CASSKAGQGGTEAFF.

The DNA for the CDR3 is TGTGCCAGTAGCAGGAGTTTTAGTTTTGGCGAGCAGTACTTC. It codes for CASSRSFSFGEQYF. J is TRBJ2-7 and V is TRBV19, with D hard to call. V was pared by 6 bases and J by 6 bases, with 18 bases between. Per germline, CDR1 LNHDA and CDR2 SQIVND (reference sequence). The CDR3 runs to 14 residues.